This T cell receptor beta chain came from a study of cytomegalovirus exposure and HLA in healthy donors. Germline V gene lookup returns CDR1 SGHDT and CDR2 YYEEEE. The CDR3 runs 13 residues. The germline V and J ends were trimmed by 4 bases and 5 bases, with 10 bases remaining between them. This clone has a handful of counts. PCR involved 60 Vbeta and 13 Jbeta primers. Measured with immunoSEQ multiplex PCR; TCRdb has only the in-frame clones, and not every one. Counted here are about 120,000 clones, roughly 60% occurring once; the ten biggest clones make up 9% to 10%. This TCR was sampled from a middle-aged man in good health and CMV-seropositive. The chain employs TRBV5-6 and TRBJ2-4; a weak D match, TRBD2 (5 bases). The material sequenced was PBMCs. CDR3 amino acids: CASSPGLENIQYF. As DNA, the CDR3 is TGTGCCAGCAGCCCAGGACTGGAAAACATTCAGTACTTC.